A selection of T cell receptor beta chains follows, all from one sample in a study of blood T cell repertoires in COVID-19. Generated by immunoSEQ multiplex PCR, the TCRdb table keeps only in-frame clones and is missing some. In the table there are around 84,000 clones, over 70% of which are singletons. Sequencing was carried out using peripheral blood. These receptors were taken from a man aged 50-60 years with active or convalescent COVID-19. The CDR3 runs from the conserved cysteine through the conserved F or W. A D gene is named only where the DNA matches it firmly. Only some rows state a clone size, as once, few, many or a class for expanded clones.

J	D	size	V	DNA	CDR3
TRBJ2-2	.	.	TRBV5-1	TGCGCCAGCAGCCCAGGGGAGAACACCGGGGAGCTGTTTTTT	CASSPGENTGELFF
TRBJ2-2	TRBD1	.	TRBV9	TGTGCCAGCAGCGTATTAGGGACAGGGGGGACCGGGGAGCTGTTTTTT	CASSVLGTGGTGELFF
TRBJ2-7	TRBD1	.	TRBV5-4	TGTGCCAGCACTCACGGGACAGGGGGCCACGAGCAGTACTTC	CASTHGTGGHEQYF
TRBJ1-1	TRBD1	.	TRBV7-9	TGTGCCAGCAGCGCCAAACCGGGACAGGGGGTTCGCACTGAAGCTTTCTTT	CASSAKPGQGVRTEAFF
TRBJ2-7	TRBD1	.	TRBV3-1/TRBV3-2	TGTGCCAGCAGCCAAGATGCGGCAGGGGGCTACGAGCAGTACTTC	CASSQDAAGGYEQYF
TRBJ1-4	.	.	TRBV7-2	TGTGCCAGCCGCCAGGCAGTTGAAAAACTGTTTTTT	CASRQAVEKLFF
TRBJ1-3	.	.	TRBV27	TGTGCCAGCAGTTTATTCCGAGTGGCTGGAAACACCATATATTTT	CASSLFRVAGNTIYF
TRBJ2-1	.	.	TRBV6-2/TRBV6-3	TGTGCCAGCAGTTACTCGACGGGGGGCCATCTCCGGTTCTTC	CASSYSTGGHLRFF
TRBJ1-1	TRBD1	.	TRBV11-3	TGTGCCAGCAGCCGCCAGGGGGATACTGAAGCTTTCTTT	CASSRQGDTEAFF
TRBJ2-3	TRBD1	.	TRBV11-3	TGTGCCAGCAGCGCCCTACGGGACAGCCAACCAGATACGCAGTATTTT	CASSALRDSQPDTQYF
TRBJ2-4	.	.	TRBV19	TGTGCCAGTAGTTTAATCTCCGGGACAAACCTAGCCAAAAACATTCAGTACTTC	CASSLISGTNLAKNIQYF
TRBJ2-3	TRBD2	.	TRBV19	TGTGCCAGTAGTATGACCCGGGGGGCAGATACGCAGTATTTT	CASSMTRGADTQYF
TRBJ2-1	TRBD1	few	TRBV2	TGTGCCAGCCGACAGGGTGAGGGCAATGAGCAGTTCTTC	CASRQGEGNEQFF
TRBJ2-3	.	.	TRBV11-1	TGTGCCAGCAGCTTACAGGGGATGGTCACAGATACGCAGTATTTT	CASSLQGMVTDTQYF
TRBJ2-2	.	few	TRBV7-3	TGTGCCAGCAGCTCTAGCGAAACCGGGGAGCTGTTTTTT	CASSSSETGELFF
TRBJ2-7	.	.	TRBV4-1	TGCGCCAGCAGCCTCGTCACTAGCTCCTACGAGCAGTACTTC	CASSLVTSSYEQYF
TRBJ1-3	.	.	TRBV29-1	TGCAGCGTTGAAGGGGAGGTCCACTCTGGAAACACCATATATTTT	CSVEGEVHSGNTIYF
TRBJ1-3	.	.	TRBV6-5	TGTGCCAGCAGTTACTCCTCCAGGGGTGGAAACACCATATATTTT	CASSYSSRGGNTIYF
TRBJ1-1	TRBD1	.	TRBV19	TGTGCCAGTAGTATAGATGACAGGGTGGCTGAAGCTTTCTTT	CASSIDDRVAEAFF
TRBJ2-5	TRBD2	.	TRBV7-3	TGTGCCAGCAGCTCCATGGGGGGGTACGGAGGAGAGACCCAGTACTTC	CASSSMGGYGGETQYF
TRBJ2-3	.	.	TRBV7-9	TGTGCCAGCAGCCCCCGGGGTAGCGGCACAGATACGCAGTATTTT	CASSPRGSGTDTQYF
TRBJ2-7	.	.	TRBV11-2	TGTGCCAGCAGCTTAGACGTACAGTCCTACGAGCAGTACTTC	CASSLDVQSYEQYF
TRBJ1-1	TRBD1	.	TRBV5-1	TGCGCCAGCAGCTTGGCCGGACAGGGGAAGACTGAAGCTTTCTTT	CASSLAGQGKTEAFF
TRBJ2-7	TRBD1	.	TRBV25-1	TGTGCCAGCAGTTCCTGGACAGGGGCCTACGAGCAGTACTTC	CASSSWTGAYEQYF
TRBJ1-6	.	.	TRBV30	TGTGCCTGGGGACCGTCAGGAAATTCACCCCTCCACTTT	CAWGPSGNSPLHF
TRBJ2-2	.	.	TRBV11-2	TGTGCCAGCAGCCCGGGGAACGGGGAGCTGTTTTTT	CASSPGNGELFF
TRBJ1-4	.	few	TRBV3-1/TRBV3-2	TGTGCCAGCAGCCAAGAGGGAGGGGACGAAAAACTGTTTTTT	CASSQEGGDEKLFF
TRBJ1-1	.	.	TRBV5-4	TGTGCCAGCAGCTTGGGGGCCACTAACACTGAAGCTTTCTTT	CASSLGATNTEAFF
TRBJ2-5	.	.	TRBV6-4	TGTGCCAGTGCCCGGACTTTCCAAGAGACCCAGTACTTC	CASARTFQETQYF
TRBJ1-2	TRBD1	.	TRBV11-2	TGTGCCAGCAGCTTAGGGGGACAGGGTGGCTACACCTTC	CASSLGGQGGYTF
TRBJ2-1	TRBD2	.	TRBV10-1	TGCGCCAGCAGTAAGCGGGGGAGCTCCTACAATGAGCAGTTCTTC	CASSKRGSSYNEQFF
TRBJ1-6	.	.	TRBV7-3	TGTGCCAGCAGCTTGCAGGGCATCAATTCACCCCTCCACTTT	CASSLQGINSPLHF
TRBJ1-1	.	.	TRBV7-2	TGTGCCAGCAGCGTCACGGGGGTCGTGAACACTGAAGCTTTCTTT	CASSVTGVVNTEAFF
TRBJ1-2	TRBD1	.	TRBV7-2	TGTGCCAGCAGCTTCAACCCGACAGGGGTTGTCTATGGCTACACCTTC	CASSFNPTGVVYGYTF
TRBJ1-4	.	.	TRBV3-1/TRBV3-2	TGTGCCAGCAGCCAAGACCAGGGGCCCACCATCGGTGAAAAACTGTTTTTT	CASSQDQGPTIGEKLFF
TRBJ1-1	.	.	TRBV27	TGTGCCAGCAGTGGTAACCAGTTGAACACTGAAGCTTTCTTT	CASSGNQLNTEAFF
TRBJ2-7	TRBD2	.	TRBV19	TGTGCCAGTAGTATAGTGTCTAGCGGGGGAGTAGACGAGCAGTACTTC	CASSIVSSGGVDEQYF
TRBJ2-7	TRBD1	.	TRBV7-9	TGTGCCAGCAGCAACCGGGACAGGGGCTACGAGCAGTACTTC	CASSNRDRGYEQYF
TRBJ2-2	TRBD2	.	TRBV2	TGTGCCAGCATTCCCGGGACTAGACAGACCGGGGAGCTGTTTTTT	CASIPGTRQTGELFF
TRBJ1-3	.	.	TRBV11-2	TGTGCCAGCGGGCGCCCCCAGAGCCCTACGAGCTCTGGAAACACCATATATTTT	CASGRPQSPTSSGNTIYF
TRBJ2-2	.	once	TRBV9	TGTGCCAGCAGCGCGGGTCTCACCGGGGAGCTGTTTTTT	CASSAGLTGELFF
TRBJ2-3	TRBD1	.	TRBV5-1	TGCGCCAGCAGCTCAGGACAGGGAACAGATACGCAGTATTTT	CASSSGQGTDTQYF
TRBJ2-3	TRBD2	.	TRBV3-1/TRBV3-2	TGTGCCAGCAGCCAAAGGCAGACGGGGGGAACAGATACGCAGTATTTT	CASSQRQTGGTDTQYF
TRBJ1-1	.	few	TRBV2	TGTGCCAGCCAAGACACGGGGGTTAAAACTGAAGCTTTCTTT	CASQDTGVKTEAFF
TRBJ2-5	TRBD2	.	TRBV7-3	TGTGCCAGCAGCTTTGCGGGGGGCGCCGGGGAGACCCAGTACTTC	CASSFAGGAGETQYF
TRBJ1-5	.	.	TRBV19	TGTGCCAGTAGTAACCTTTACTCGGGGGGAGGCAATCAGCCCCAGCATTTT	CASSNLYSGGGNQPQHF
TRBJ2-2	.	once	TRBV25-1	TGTGCCAGCAGTGAATTAAACACCGGGGAGCTGTTTTTT	CASSELNTGELFF
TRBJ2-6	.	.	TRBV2	TGTGCCAGCAGGGCCTGGACTAAACCCCCCGACGTCCTGACTTTC	CASRAWTKPPDVLTF
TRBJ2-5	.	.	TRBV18	TGTGCCAGCTCACCTCTAGGCCCAGGGGTCCAAGAGACCCAGTACTTC	CASSPLGPGVQETQYF
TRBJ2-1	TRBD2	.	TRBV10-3	TGTGCCATCAGTCCCTCTTGGGGGGGTTCCAATGAGCAGTTCTTC	CAISPSWGGSNEQFF
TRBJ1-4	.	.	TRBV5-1	TGCGCCAGCTCCCCTTCTCCGGGTAATGAAAAACTGTTTTTT	CASSPSPGNEKLFF
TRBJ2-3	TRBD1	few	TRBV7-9	TGTGCCAGCAGCTCCCGACAGGGGCGATCCACAGATACGCAGTATTTT	CASSSRQGRSTDTQYF
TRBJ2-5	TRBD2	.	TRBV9	TGTGCCAGCAGCCCAGGGACTAGCGGGGGGGTGTACCAAGAGACCCAGTACTTC	CASSPGTSGGVYQETQYF
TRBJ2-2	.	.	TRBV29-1	TGCAGCGTTGTTTTTGGCCCATCGAACACCGGGGAGCTGTTTTTT	CSVVFGPSNTGELFF